These 26 T cell receptor beta chains were all obtained from the same sample, sequenced in a study of blood T cell repertoires in COVID-19. Clones were sequenced by immunoSEQ multiplex PCR, and TCRdb holds only the in-frame ones, with some missing. The sample carries approximately 97,000 clones, approximately 80% recorded once. The sequencing sample was made of peripheral blood. These receptors all come from a man between 60 and 70 years old with active or convalescent COVID-19.

This sequence joins TRBV5-6 and TRBJ1-2; D is ambiguous. Looked up from germline, CDR1 is SGHDT and CDR2 is YYEEEE. This CDR3 contains 14 residues. V shed 4 bases and J shed 4 bases, with 14 bases lying between them. DNA of the CDR3: TGTGCCAGCAGCCCCACCTTCGGGGTCTATGGCTACACCTTC. It specifies CASSPTFGVYGYTF.

The chain is built from TRBV5-8 and TRBJ2-2; D unclear. Germline lookup yields CDR1 SGHTS and CDR2 YDEGEE. The V and J ends lost 0 bases and 4 bases respectively, with 7 bases between them. CDR3 length: 14 residues. The CDR3 here is CASSLGLLTGELFF. In DNA, the CDR3 is TGTGCCAGCAGCTTGGGACTGCTCACCGGGGAGCTGTTTTTT.

The chain uses TRBV19 and TRBJ1-1; no definite D call. The CDR3 is 13 amino acids. Germline V gene sequence: CDR1 LNHDA, CDR2 SQIVND (reference sequence). With 1 base removed from V and 4 bases from J, the gap between germline ends came to 7 bases. The CDR3 spells CASSIGGGTEAFF. The CDR3 DNA reads as TGTGCCAGTAGTATAGGAGGTGGCACTGAAGCTTTCTTT.

The rearrangement uses TRBV24-1 and TRBJ1-1, with D possibly matching TRBD1 (6 bases). Per the germline V gene, CDR1 is KGHDR and CDR2 is SFDVKD. V lost 5 bases and J 4 bases, leaving 16 bases between the germline ends. The CDR3 has 15 residues. In nucleotides, the CDR3 is TGTGCCACCAGTGCCGGTGGGGGCAGGGTCACTGAAGCTTTCTTT. Protein: CATSAGGGRVTEAFF.

The rearrangement joins TRBV4-2 to TRBJ2-2, with D perhaps matching TRBD1 (6 bases). The V end lost 1 base, the J end lost 1 base, and 10 bases lay between the germline ends. CDR1 is LGHNA and CDR2 is YNFKEQ in the germline V gene. The length of the CDR3 is 16 residues. Here the CDR3 DNA reads TGTGCCAGCAGCCAAGGAGCAGGGGAGAACACCGGGGAGCTGTTTTTT. Translation gives CASSQGAGENTGELFF.

The gene calls are TRBV6-5 and TRBJ2-7, with D possibly TRBD1 on 6 matching bases. The CDR3 contains 15 residues. V lost 7 bases to trimming and J lost 0 bases, with 16 bases between them. CDR1 and CDR2 from the germline V gene are MNHEY and SVGAGI. In nucleotides, the CDR3 is TGTGCCAGCACACCGGGACACCTGAGCTCCTACGAGCAGTACGTC. Its protein is CASTPGHLSSYEQYV.

This chain connects TRBV6-5 to TRBJ2-5; TRBD1 agrees at 10 bases. Germline values: CDR1 MNHEY, CDR2 SVGAGI. V was clipped by 5 bases and J by 5 bases; unmatched bases: 8. The CDR3 consists of 15 residues. CDR3 coding DNA: TGTGCCAGCAGTCGGACAGGGGGTTTGTGGGAGACCCAGTACTTC. It encodes CASSRTGGLWETQYF.

The chain couples TRBV4-1 to TRBJ2-7, with 7 bases that match TRBD2. This CDR3 region has 13 residues. From germline, CDR1 is MGHRA and CDR2 YSYEKL. The ends lost 3 bases at V and 9 bases at J; junction bases unmatched: 8. The CDR3 protein is CASSHPRSGGQYF. CDR3 DNA: TGCGCCAGCAGCCATCCACGTTCGGGGGGGCAGTACTTC.

V gene TRBV7-2 combines with J gene TRBJ2-1, with TRBD1 as a possible D gene (5 bases). Germline V gene lookup returns CDR1 SGHTA and CDR2 FQGNSA. CDR3 size: 17 residues. The V gene lost 4 bases and the J gene lost 3 bases, with 19 bases spanning the gap. The CDR3 DNA reads as TGTGCCAGCAGCTCCCAAGGGGCCGCCCTCTACTACAATGAGCAGTTCTTC. Its protein product is CASSSQGAALYYNEQFF.

This clone was seen only once. The V gene is TRBV30, the J gene TRBJ1-3, with TRBD1 identical over 7 bases. There are 12 residues in the CDR3. The junction had 2 bases not matched to a gene; V was cut back by 2 bases and J by 7 bases. Germline CDR1 and CDR2: GTSNPN and SVGIG (reference sequence). CDR3 sequence reads: CAWSPQGNTIYF. CDR3 sequence (DNA): TGTGCCTGGAGTCCACAGGGGAACACCATATATTTT.

The rearrangement uses TRBV19 and TRBJ2-3; 11 bases map to TRBD2. The CDR3 sequence is 15 residues long. V lost 5 bases to trimming and J lost 0 bases; unmatched junction nucleotides: 1. Germline V gives CDR1 LNHDA, CDR2 SQIVND (reference sequence). The CDR3 is CASSRTSGSTDTQYF. Written as DNA, the CDR3 is TGTGCCAGTAGTCGGACTAGCGGGAGCACAGATACGCAGTATTTT.

This clone was detected only once. The chain recombines TRBV4-1 with TRBJ2-7; TRBD2 agrees at 7 bases. Trimming at V came to 1 base and at J to 0 bases, leaving 9 bases not matched to a gene. Looked up from germline, CDR1 is MGHRA and CDR2 is YSYEKL. The CDR3 loop spans 17 amino acids. Written as DNA, the CDR3 is TGCGCCAGCAGCCAAGGGGTAAGCGGGACCCTCTCCTACGAGCAGTACGTC. This translates into CASSQGVSGTLSYEQYV.

This clone appeared a single time. The CDR3 coding sequence is TGTGCCAGTACTCTAGGGCGGGGAGGAACAAGTGAGCAGTTCTTC. It encodes CASTLGRGGTSEQFF. J is TRBJ2-1 and V is TRBV19; the D gene is possibly TRBD2 (6 bases). Germline CDR1 and CDR2: LNHDA and SQIVND (reference sequence). V gave up 7 bases and J gave up 9 bases, with 22 bases separating them. This CDR3 has 15 residues.

The chain links TRBV30 to TRBJ2-7, with D unclear. CDR3 length: 12 amino acids. The germline CDR1 and CDR2 sequences are GTSNPN and SVGIG (reference sequence). The ends were cut back, 5 bases at V and 1 base at J, with 9 bases in the middle. The chain's CDR3 is CAWGRGSYEQYF. The CDR3 nucleotides are TGTGCCTGGGGGCGCGGATCCTACGAGCAGTACTTC.

The chain couples TRBV6-5 to TRBJ2-1, with 8 positions matching TRBD1. With V trimmed by 7 bases and J by 9 bases, 8 bases remained unmatched. Germline V gene sequence: CDR1 MNHEY, CDR2 SVGAGI. The CDR3 is 13 amino acids. The CDR3 DNA is TGTGCCAGCACCTCAGGACAGGGTGGTGAGCAGTTCTTC. This codes for CASTSGQGGEQFF.

This clone turned up a few times. V is TRBV5-5 and J is TRBJ2-7; TRBD2 might be the D (6 bases). Between the trimmed V and J ends, which lost 2 bases and 7 bases, there was a span of 16 bases. CDR3 length: 14 residues. The germline V gene encodes CDR1 SGHKS and CDR2 YYEKEE (reference sequence). CDR3 DNA: TGTGCCAGCAGCTTTGGCCAGGGAGGTGGAGAGCAGTACTTC. Protein sequence: CASSFGQGGGEQYF.

The rearrangement joins TRBV7-9 to TRBJ2-1; tentatively, D is TRBD2 (5 bases). Between the trimmed V and J ends, which lost 5 bases and 0 bases, there was a span of 11 bases. The CDR3 is 15 residues long. From germline, CDR1 is SEHNR and CDR2 FQNEAQ (reference sequence). In DNA form, the CDR3 reads TGTGCCAGCAGCGCCCGGGGAGCCTCCTACAATGAGCAGTTCTTC. Protein sequence: CASSARGASYNEQFF.

The rearrangement links TRBV19 to TRBJ1-2, with D unclear. The CDR3 length is 11 residues. Germline CDR1 reads LNHDA; CDR2 reads SQIVND (reference sequence). Trimming shortened V by 3 bases and J by 7 bases, and 6 bases separated the two germline ends. The CDR3: CASSISPGYTF. The CDR3 DNA reads as TGTGCCAGTAGTATCAGTCCTGGCTACACCTTC.

V usage is TRBV28 and J usage is TRBJ1-2; 9 bases are shared with TRBD1. Germline CDR1 MDHEN, CDR2 SYDVKM. V lost 5 bases, J lost 7 bases, and 11 bases stayed unmatched. The CDR3 is 15 residues long. The DNA of the CDR3 is TGTGCCAGCAGTCCGGTGGGACAGGGTCGTTTTGGCTACACCTTC. Protein product: CASSPVGQGRFGYTF.

The rearrangement links TRBV5-5 to TRBJ1-4, with D hard to call. V was pared by 4 bases and J by 4 bases, with 14 bases between. CDR1 SGHKS and CDR2 YYEKEE come from the germline V gene (reference sequence). The length of the CDR3 is 15 residues. The DNA for the CDR3 is TGTGCCAGCAGCCCCCAAGGCGGGATTAATGAAAAACTGTTTTTT. This encodes CASSPQGGINEKLFF.

The V call is TRBV5-5, the J call TRBJ1-5; D is perhaps TRBD1 (5 bases). Germline CDR1 is SGHKS and CDR2 is YYEKEE (reference sequence). V lost 1 base to trimming and J lost 2 bases, with 7 bases between them. The CDR3 has 14 residues. The CDR3 DNA reads as TGTGCCAGCAGCTTGACGACAGGCAATCAGCCCCAGCATTTT. Residues: CASSLTTGNQPQHF. The full variable domain, completed using reference TRBV5-5 and TRBJ1-5, is DAGVTQSPTHLIKTRGQQVTLRCSPISGHKSVSWYQQVLGQGPQFIFQYYEKEERGRGNFPDRFSARQFPNYSSELNVNALLLGDSALYLCASSLTTGNQPQHFGDGTRLSIL.

The rearrangement joins TRBV13 to TRBJ2-7; TRBD1 aligns across 9 bases. The CDR3 covers 13 residues. In germline, CDR1 is PRHDT, CDR2 FYEKMQ (reference sequence). The junction had 1 base not matched to a gene; V was cut back by 1 base and J by 6 bases. CDR3 region: CASSLETGGEQYF. DNA of the CDR3: TGTGCCAGCAGCTTAGAGACAGGGGGCGAGCAGTACTTC.

The chain employs TRBV2 and TRBJ2-2; D ambiguous. CDR3 length equals 16 residues. Trimming cost V 1 base and J 6 bases, with 15 bases left between them. Germline V gives CDR1 SNHLY, CDR2 FYNNEI. The CDR3 loop is CASSEVSPWSSGELFF. In DNA form, the CDR3 reads TGTGCCAGCAGTGAAGTCTCACCCTGGAGTTCCGGGGAGCTGTTTTTT.

The chain carries TRBV5-1 and TRBJ2-5; 9 bases fit TRBD1. The germline CDR1 and CDR2 sequences are SGHRS and YFSETQ. Trimming removed 3 bases from V and 4 bases from J; junction bases left unmatched: 4. CDR3 length equals 14 residues. CDR3: CASSSGQGRETQYF. CDR3 nucleotides: TGCGCCAGCAGCTCGGGACAGGGACGAGAGACCCAGTACTTC.

The chain uses TRBV7-9 and TRBJ2-5; tentatively, D is TRBD1 (5 bases). The CDR3 covers 14 residues. Germline CDR1 SEHNR, CDR2 FQNEAQ (reference sequence). V was shortened by 5 bases and J by 5 bases, with 15 bases between the two germline ends. CDR3 sequence (DNA): TGTGCCAGCAGCCGACAGATAGCCAGGGAGACCCAGTACTTC. The encoded protein is CASSRQIARETQYF.

This clone was counted a single time. This sequence joins TRBV7-9 and TRBJ2-3; TRBD2 agrees at 12 bases. Germline-derived CDR1 and CDR2 are SEHNR and FQNEAQ (reference sequence). Trimming removed 4 bases from V and 1 base from J; junction bases left unmatched: 9. The CDR3 has 18 residues. In DNA, the CDR3 is TGTGCCAGCAGCTCGCCGCCACTAGCGGGAGGTCGCACAGATACGCAGTATTTT. This codes for CASSSPPLAGGRTDTQYF.